A selection of T cell receptor beta chains follows, all from one sample in a study of blood T cell repertoires in COVID-19. Assay used: immunoSEQ multiplex PCR; TCRdb lists only in-frame clones, some missing. The sample lists some 80,000 clones; more than 70% were seen once. The sequencing sample was made of peripheral blood. These receptors all stem from a man aged 55 to 70 with active or convalescent COVID-19. Each CDR3 is given with its conserved first and last residue. D genes are given only for firm matches. A clone size is listed for some rows: how often the clone was seen (once, few, many), or a class if it is expanded.

v_gene	d_gene	j_gene	abundance	CDR3nt	CDR3aa
TRBV3-1/TRBV3-2	.	TRBJ1-5	.	TGTGCCAGCAGGGGCCCGGGAGAGCCCCAGCATTTT	CASRGPGEPQHF
TRBV7-9	.	TRBJ2-5	.	TGTGCCAGCAGCTTACTTATTGACCAAGAGACCCAGTACTTC	CASSLLIDQETQYF
TRBV10-3	.	TRBJ2-3	.	TGTGCCATCAGTGACGGGGGCACAGATACGCAGTATTTT	CAISDGGTDTQYF
TRBV4-1	TRBD1	TRBJ2-2	.	TGCGCCAGCAGTCGCGGACAGGGCCCCACCGGGGAGCTGTTTTTT	CASSRGQGPTGELFF
TRBV27	TRBD1	TRBJ1-2	.	TGTGCCAGCAGCACAGGGGGAGCTAACTATGGCTACACCTTC	CASSTGGANYGYTF
TRBV18	.	TRBJ1-3	.	TGTGCCAGCTCACCACTGCAAGAAGGGGACACCATATATTTT	CASSPLQEGDTIYF
TRBV28	.	TRBJ1-2	.	TGTGCCAGCAGTTTATATCCCGGAGGGTCTGGCTACACCTTC	CASSLYPGGSGYTF
TRBV28	TRBD2	TRBJ2-3	.	TGTGCCAGCAGTCCCGGGACTAGCGGGGGGGGACGAGCAGATACGCAGTATTTT	CASSPGTSGGGRADTQYF
TRBV5-1	TRBD1	TRBJ2-7	.	TGCGCCAGCAGCTCCGGGACAGGTACGGGCGAGCAGTACTTC	CASSSGTGTGEQYF
TRBV2	.	TRBJ1-4	.	TGTGCCAGCAGATCACTCCGCGAGGGAGTAAATGAAAAACTGTTTTTT	CASRSLREGVNEKLFF
TRBV27	TRBD1	TRBJ1-5	.	TGTGCCAGCATTTTTCAACAGGGGGCTAGTCAGCCCCAGCATTTT	CASIFQQGASQPQHF
TRBV4-3	.	TRBJ2-7	.	TGCGCCAGCAGCCAAGGACAGGCCTTCTCCTACGAGCAGTACTTC	CASSQGQAFSYEQYF
TRBV5-1	TRBD2	TRBJ2-3	.	TGCGCCAGCAGCCCCGGCGGGGGGGCGGGGGATACGCAGTATTTT	CASSPGGGAGDTQYF
TRBV5-1	.	TRBJ2-5	few	TGCGCCAGCAGCTTGGCGGGACAACCTGGAGAGACCCAGTACTTC	CASSLAGQPGETQYF
TRBV5-1	.	TRBJ2-1	.	TGCGCCAGCAGCTTGTGGGCAGGGGAAAAGGATGAGCAGTTCTTC	CASSLWAGEKDEQFF
TRBV11-1	.	TRBJ1-2	.	TGTGCCAGCAGCCCCGAACCACAAGCTAACTATGGCTACACCTTC	CASSPEPQANYGYTF
TRBV5-1	TRBD1	TRBJ2-2	.	TGCGCCAGCAGCTTGGGGACAGGGAACACCGGGGAGCTGTTTTTT	CASSLGTGNTGELFF
TRBV5-1	.	TRBJ1-2	.	TGCGCCAGCAGGCCGGCTGGCTCGACAGACGCTAACTATGGCTACACCTTC	CASRPAGSTDANYGYTF
TRBV7-9	TRBD1	TRBJ1-5	few	TGTGCCAGCAGCTCACAGGGGGCAGTCAGCAATCAGCCCCAGCATTTT	CASSSQGAVSNQPQHF
TRBV7-2	.	TRBJ1-2	many	TGTGCCAGCACCGACTTTCGGGACTATGGCTACACCTTC	CASTDFRDYGYTF
TRBV6-2/TRBV6-3	.	TRBJ2-3	.	TGTGCCAGCAGTTCGAACTTAAAGAGAGATACGCAGTATTTT	CASSSNLKRDTQYF
TRBV3-1/TRBV3-2	.	TRBJ2-7	.	TGTGCCAGCAGAGCTAGTGGTGGGTCGGACGAGCAGTACTTC	CASRASGGSDEQYF
TRBV11-2	TRBD1	TRBJ2-7	once	TGTGCCAGCAGCTTGGGGTCGGGAGGACAGGGGAGTTGGTCCTACGAGCAGTACTTC	CASSLGSGGQGSWSYEQYF